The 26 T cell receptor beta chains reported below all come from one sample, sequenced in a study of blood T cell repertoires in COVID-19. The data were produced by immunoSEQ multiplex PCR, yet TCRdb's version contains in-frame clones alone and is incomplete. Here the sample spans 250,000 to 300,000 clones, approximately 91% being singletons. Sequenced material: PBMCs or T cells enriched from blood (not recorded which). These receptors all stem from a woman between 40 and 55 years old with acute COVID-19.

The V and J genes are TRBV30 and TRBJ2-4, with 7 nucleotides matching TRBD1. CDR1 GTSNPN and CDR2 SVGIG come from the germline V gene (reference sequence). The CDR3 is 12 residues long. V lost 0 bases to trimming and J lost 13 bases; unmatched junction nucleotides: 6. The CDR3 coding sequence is TGTGCCTGGAGTGTAACAGGGGTTATCCAGTACTTC. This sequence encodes CAWSVTGVIQYF.

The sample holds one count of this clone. CDR3 nucleotide sequence: TGTGCCAGCAGTCTGACAGTCCCGGGGACCCAGTACTTC. It yields the protein CASSLTVPGTQYF. J is TRBJ2-5 and V is TRBV12-3 or TRBV12-4; D may be TRBD1 (5 bases). V lost 5 bases, J lost 7 bases, and 14 bases lay in between. The CDR3 totals 13 residues.

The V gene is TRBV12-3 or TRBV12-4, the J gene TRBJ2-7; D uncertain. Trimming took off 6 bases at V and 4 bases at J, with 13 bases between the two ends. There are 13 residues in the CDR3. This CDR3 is CASRPESLYEQYF. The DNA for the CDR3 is TGTGCCAGCAGGCCGGAGAGCCTTTACGAGCAGTACTTC.

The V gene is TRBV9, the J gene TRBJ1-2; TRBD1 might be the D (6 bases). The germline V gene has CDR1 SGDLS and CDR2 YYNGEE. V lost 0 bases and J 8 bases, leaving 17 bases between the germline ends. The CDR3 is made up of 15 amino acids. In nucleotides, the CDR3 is TGTGCCAGCAGCGTAGGGGCCTTAGGGGGGGACGGCTACACCTTC. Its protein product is CASSVGALGGDGYTF.

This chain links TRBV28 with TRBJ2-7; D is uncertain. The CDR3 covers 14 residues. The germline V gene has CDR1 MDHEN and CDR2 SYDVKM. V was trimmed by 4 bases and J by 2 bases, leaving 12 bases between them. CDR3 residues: CASSSPSVTYEQYF. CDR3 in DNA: TGTGCCAGCAGTTCCCCGTCCGTAACCTACGAGCAGTACTTC.

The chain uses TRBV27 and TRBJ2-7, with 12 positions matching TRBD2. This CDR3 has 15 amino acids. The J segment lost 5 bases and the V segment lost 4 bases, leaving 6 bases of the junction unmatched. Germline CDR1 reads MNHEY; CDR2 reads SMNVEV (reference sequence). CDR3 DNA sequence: TGTGCCAGCAGTTCGACTAGCGGGAGAACCCACGAGCAGTACTTC. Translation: CASSSTSGRTHEQYF.

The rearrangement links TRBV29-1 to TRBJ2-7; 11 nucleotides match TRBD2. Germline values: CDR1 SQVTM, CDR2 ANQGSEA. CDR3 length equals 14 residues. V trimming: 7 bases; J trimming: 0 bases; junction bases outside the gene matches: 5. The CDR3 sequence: CSANSGGDSYEQYF. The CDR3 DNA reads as TGCAGCGCCAATAGCGGGGGGGACTCCTACGAGCAGTACTTC.

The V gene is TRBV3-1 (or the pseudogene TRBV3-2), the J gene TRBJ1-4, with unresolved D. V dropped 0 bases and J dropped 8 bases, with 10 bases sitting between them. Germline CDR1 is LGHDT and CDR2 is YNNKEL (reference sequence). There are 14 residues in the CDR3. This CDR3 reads CASSQESSREKLFF. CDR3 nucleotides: TGTGCCAGCAGCCAAGAGTCTTCCAGGGAAAAACTGTTTTTT.

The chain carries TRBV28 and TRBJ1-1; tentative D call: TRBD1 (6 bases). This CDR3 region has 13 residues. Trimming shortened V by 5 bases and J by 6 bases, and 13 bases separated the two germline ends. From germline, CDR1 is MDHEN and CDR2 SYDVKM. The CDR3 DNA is TGTGCCAGCAGTCATCCTACAGGGTCTGAAGCTTTCTTT. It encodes CASSHPTGSEAFF.

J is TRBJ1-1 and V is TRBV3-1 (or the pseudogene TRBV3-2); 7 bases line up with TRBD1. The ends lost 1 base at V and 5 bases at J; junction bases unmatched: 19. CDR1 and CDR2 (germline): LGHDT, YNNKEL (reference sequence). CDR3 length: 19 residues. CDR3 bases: TGTGCCAGCAGCCAAGCAGGGGGAGCCGGGCCCCCCAGGGGGACTGAAGCTTTCTTT. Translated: CASSQAGGAGPPRGTEAFF.

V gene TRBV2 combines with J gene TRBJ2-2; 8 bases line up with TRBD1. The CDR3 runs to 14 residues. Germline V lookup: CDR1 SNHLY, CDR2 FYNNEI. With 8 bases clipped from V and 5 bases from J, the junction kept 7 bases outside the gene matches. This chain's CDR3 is CASRQGLFTGELFF. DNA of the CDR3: TGTGCCAGCCGACAGGGGTTGTTTACCGGGGAGCTGTTTTTT.

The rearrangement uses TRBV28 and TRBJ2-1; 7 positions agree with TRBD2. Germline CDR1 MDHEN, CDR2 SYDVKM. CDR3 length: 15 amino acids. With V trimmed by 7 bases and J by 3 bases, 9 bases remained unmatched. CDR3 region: CASIRAGSYYNEQFF. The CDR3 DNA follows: TGTGCCAGCATACGAGCGGGATCTTACTACAATGAGCAGTTCTTC.

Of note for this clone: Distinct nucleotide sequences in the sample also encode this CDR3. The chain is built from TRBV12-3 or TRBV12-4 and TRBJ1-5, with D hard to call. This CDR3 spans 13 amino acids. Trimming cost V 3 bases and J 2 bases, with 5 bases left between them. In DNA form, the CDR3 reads TGTGCCAGCAGTTTCGGGGGCAATCAGCCCCAGCATTTT. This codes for CASSFGGNQPQHF.

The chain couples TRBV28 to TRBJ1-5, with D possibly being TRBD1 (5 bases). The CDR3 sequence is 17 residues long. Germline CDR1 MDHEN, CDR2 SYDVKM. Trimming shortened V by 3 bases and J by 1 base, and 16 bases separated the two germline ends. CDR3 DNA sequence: TGTGCCAGCAGTTTTGGGTTCAGGAGGGGAAGCAATCAGCCCCAGCATTTT. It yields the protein CASSFGFRRGSNQPQHF.

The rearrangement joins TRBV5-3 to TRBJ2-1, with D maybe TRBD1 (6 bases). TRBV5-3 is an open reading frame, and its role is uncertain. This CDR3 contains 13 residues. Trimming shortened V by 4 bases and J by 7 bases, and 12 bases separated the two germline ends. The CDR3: CARSQRGMNEQFF. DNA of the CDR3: TGTGCCAGAAGCCAAAGGGGGATGAATGAGCAGTTCTTC.

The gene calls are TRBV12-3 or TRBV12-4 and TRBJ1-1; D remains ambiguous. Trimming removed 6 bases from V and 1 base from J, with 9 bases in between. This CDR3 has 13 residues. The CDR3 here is CASSSLKNTEAFF. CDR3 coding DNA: TGTGCCAGCAGCTCACTGAAGAACACTGAAGCTTTCTTT.

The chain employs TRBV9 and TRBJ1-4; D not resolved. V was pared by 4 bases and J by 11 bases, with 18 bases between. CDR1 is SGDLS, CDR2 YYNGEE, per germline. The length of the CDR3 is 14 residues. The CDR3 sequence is CASSPQEGGVKLFF. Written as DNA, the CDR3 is TGTGCCAGCAGCCCGCAGGAGGGAGGCGTGAAACTGTTTTTT.

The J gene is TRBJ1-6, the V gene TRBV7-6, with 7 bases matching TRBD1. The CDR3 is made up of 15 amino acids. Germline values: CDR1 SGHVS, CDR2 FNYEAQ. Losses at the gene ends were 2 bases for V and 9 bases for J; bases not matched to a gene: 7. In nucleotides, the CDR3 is TGTGCCAGCAGCTTAACCCAGGGGGTGGGTTCACCCCTCCACTTT. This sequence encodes CASSLTQGVGSPLHF.

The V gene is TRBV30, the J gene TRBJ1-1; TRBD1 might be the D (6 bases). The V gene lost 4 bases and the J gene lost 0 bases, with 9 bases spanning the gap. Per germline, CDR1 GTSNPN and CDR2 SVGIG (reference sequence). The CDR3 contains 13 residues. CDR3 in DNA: TGTGCCTGGACTACAGGGATGAACACTGAAGCTTTCTTT. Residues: CAWTTGMNTEAFF. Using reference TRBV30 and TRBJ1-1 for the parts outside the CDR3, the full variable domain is SQTIHQWPATLVQPVGSPLSLECTVEGTSNPNLYWYRQAAGRGLQLLFYSVGIGQISSEVPQNLSASRPQDRQFILSSKKLLLSDSGFYLCAWTTGMNTEAFFGQGTRLTVV.

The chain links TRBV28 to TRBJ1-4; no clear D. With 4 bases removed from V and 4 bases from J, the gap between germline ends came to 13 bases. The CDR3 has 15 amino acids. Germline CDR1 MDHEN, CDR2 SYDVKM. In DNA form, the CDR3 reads TGTGCCAGCAGTTCTTGGGCCACAGTTAATGAAAAACTGTTTTTT. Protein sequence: CASSSWATVNEKLFF.

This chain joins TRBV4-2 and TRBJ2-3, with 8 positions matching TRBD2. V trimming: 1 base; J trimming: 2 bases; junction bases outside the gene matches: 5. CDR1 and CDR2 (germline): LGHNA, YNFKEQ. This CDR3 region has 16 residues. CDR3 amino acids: CASSQGGTRTTDTQYF. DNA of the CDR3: TGTGCCAGCAGCCAAGGGGGGACTAGGACCACAGATACGCAGTATTTT.

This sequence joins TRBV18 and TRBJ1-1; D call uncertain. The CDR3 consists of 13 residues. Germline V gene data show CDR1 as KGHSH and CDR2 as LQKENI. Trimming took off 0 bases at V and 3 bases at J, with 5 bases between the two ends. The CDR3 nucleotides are TGTGCCAGCTCACCACCCGGGTACACTGAAGCTTTCTTT. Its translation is CASSPPGYTEAFF.

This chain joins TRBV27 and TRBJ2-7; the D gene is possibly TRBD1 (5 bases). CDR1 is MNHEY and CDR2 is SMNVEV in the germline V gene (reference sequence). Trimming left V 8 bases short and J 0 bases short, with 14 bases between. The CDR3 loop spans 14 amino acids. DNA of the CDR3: TGTGCCAGCGCCTGGGGCGGCAGCTCCTACGAGCAGTACTTC. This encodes CASAWGGSSYEQYF.

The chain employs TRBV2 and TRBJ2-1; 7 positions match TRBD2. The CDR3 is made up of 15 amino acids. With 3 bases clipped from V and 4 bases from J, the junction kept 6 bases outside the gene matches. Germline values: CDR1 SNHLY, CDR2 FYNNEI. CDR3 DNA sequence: TGTGCCAGCAGTGAGGCCCCCGGGGGGTACAATGAGCAGTTCTTC. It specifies CASSEAPGGYNEQFF. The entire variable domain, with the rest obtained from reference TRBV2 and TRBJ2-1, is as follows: EPEVTQTPSHQVTQMGQEVILRCVPISNHLYFYWYRQILGQKVEFLVSFYNNEISEKSEIFDDQFSVERPDGSNFTLKIRSTKLEDSAMYFCASSEAPGGYNEQFFGPGTRLTVL.

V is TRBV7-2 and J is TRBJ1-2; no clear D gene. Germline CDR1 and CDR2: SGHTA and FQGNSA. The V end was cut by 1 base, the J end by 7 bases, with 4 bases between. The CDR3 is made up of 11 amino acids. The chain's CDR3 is CASSLEAGYTF. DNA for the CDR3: TGTGCCAGCAGCTTAGAAGCTGGCTACACCTTC. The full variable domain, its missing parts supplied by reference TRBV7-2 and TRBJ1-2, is GAGVSQSPSNKVTEKGKDVELRCDPISGHTALYWYRQSLGQGLEFLIYFQGNSAPDKSGLPSDRFSAERTGGSVSTLTIQRTQQEDSAVYLCASSLEAGYTFGSGTRLTVV.

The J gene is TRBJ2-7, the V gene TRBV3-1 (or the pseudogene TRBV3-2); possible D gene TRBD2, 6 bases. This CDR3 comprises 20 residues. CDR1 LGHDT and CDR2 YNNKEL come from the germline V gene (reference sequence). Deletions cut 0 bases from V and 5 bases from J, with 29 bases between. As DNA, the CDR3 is TGTGCCAGCAGCCAAGAAGGGTGGGCTCAGACGCCTAGCGACGCCGACGAGCAGTACTTC. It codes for CASSQEGWAQTPSDADEQYF.